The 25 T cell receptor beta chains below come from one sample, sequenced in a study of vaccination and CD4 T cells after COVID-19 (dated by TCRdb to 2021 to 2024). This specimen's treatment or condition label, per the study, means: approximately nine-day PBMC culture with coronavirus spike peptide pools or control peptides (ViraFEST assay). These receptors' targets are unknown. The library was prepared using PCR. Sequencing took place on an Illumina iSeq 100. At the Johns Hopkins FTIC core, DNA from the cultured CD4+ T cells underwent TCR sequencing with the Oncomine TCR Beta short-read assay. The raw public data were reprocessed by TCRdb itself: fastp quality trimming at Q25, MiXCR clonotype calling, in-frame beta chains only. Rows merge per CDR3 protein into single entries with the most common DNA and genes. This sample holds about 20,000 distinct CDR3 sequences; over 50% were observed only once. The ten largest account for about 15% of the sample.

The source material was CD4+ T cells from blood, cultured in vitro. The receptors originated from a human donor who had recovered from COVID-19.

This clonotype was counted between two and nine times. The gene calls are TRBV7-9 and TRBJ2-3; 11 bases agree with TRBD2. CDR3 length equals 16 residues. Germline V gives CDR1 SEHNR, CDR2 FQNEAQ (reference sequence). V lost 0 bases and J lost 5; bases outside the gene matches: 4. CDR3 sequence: CASSLAGLAGGDTQYF. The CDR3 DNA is TGTGCCAGCAGCTTAGCGGGTCTAGCGGGAGGAGATACGCAGTATTTT.

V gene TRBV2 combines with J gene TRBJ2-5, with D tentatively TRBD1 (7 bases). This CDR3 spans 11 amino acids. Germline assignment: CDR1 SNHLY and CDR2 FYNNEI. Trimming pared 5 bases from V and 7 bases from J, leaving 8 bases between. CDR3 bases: TGTGCCAGCAGTCAGGGGGGGACCCAGTACTTC. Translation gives CASSQGGTQYF.

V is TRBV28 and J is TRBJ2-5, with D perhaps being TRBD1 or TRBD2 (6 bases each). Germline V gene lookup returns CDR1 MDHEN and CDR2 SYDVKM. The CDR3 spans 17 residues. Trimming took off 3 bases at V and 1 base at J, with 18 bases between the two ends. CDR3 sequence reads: CASSFLRGQGFQETQYF. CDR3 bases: TGTGCCAGCAGTTTCCTTCGGGGGCAGGGCTTCCAAGAGACCCAGTACTTC.

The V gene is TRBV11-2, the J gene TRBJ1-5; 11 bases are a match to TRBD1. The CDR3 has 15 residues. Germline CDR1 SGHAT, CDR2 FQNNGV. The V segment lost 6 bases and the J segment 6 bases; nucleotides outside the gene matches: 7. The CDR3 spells CASSMIGQGAQPQHF. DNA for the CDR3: TGTGCCAGCAGTATGATCGGACAGGGGGCTCAGCCCCAGCATTTT.

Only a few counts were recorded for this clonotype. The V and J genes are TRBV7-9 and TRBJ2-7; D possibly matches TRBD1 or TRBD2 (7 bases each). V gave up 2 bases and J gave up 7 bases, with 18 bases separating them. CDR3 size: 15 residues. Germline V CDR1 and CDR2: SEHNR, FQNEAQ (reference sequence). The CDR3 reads CASSLSGTASREQYF. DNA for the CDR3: TGTGCCAGCAGCTTAAGCGGGACAGCTTCACGGGAGCAGTACTTC.

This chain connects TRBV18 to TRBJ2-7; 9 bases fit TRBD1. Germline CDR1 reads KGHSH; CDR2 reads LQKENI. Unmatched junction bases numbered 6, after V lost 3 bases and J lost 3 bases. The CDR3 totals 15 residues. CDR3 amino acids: CASSPGTGRIYEQYF. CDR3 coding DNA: TGTGCCAGCTCACCGGGGACAGGGCGAATCTACGAGCAGTACTTC.

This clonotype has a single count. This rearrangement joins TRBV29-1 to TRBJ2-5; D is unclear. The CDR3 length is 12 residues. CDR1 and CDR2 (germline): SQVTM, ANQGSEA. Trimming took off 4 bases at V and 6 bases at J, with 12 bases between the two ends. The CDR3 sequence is CSVGVGQKTQYF. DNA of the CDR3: TGCAGCGTTGGGGTTGGGCAGAAGACCCAGTACTTC. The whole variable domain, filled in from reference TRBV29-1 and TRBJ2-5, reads SAVISQKPSRDICQRGTSLTIQCQVDSQVTMMFWYRQQPGQSLTLIATANQGSEATYESGFVIDKFPISRPNLTFSTLTVSNMSPEDSSIYLCSVGVGQKTQYFGPGTRLLVL.

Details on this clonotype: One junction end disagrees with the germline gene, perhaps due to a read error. CDR3: CAWSPAPLNTDAFF. CDR3 bases: TGTGCCTGGAGTCCGGCTCCCCTGAACACTGATGCTTTCTTT. The V and J genes are TRBV30 and TRBJ1-1; D gene unclear. This CDR3 is 14 amino acids long. The germline V gene encodes CDR1 GTSNPN and CDR2 SVGIG (reference sequence).

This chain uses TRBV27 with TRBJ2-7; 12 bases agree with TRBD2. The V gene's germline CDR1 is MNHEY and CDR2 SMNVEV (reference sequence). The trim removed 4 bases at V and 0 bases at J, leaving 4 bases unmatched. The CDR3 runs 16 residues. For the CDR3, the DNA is TGTGCCAGCAGTTCCTTGACTAGCGGGAGCTCCTACGAGCAGTACTTC. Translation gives CASSSLTSGSSYEQYF.

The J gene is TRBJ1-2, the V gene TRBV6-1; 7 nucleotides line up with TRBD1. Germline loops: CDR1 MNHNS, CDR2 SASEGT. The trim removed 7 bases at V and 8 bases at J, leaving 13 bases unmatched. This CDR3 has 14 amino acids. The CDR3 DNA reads TGTGCCAGCACTAAACGGGGCAGGGGGGACGGCTACACCTTC. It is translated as CASTKRGRGDGYTF.

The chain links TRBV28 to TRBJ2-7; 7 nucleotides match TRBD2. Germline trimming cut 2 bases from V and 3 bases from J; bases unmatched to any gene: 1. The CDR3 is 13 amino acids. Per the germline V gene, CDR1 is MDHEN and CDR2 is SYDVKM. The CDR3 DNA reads TGTGCCAGCAGTTTAAGGACTAGCTACGAGCAGTACTTC. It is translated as CASSLRTSYEQYF.

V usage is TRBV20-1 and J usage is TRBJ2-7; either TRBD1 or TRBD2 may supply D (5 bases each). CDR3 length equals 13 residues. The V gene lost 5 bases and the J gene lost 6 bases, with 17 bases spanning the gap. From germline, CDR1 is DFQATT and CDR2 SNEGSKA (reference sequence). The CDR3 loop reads CSALLGVEVEQYF. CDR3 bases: TGCAGTGCTCTACTGGGGGTTGAAGTCGAGCAGTACTTC.

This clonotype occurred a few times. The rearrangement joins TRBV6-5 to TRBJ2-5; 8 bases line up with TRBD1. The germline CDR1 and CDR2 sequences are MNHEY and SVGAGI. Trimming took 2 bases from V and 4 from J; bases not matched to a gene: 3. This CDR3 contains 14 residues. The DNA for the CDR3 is TGTGCCAGCAGTTACGGCAGGGGGCGAGAGACCCAGTACTTC. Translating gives CASSYGRGRETQYF.

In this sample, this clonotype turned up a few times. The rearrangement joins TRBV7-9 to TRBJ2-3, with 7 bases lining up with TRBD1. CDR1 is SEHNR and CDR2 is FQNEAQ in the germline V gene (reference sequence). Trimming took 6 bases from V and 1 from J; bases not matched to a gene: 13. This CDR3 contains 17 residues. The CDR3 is CASRPRQGGYGTDTQYF. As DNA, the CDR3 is TGTGCCAGCAGACCAAGACAGGGCGGGTACGGCACAGATACGCAGTATTTT.

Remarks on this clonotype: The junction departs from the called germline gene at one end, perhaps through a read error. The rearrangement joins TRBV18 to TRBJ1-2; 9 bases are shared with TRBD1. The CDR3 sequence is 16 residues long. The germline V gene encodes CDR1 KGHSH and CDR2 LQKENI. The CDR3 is CASSPQGTGSSYGYTF. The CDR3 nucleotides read TGTGCCAGCTCTCCACAGGGGACAGGGAGTAGCTATGGCTACACCTTC.

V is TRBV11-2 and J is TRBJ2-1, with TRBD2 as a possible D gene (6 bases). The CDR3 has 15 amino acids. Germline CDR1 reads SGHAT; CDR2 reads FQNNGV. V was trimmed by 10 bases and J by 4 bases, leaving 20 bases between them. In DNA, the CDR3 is TGTGCCACCGCGGTGGAGGGCAGGGAATACAATGAGCAGTTCTTC. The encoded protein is CATAVEGREYNEQFF.

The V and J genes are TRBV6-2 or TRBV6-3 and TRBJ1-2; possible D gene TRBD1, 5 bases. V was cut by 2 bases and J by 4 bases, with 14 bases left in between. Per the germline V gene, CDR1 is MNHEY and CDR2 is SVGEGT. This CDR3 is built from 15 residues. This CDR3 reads CASSYDGRAAYGYTF. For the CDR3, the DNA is TGTGCCAGCAGTTACGATGGCAGGGCGGCCTATGGCTACACCTTC.

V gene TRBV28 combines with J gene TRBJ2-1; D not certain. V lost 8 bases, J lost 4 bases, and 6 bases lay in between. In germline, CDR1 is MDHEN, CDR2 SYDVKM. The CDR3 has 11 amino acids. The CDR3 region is CASGVYNEQFF. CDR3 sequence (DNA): TGTGCCAGCGGCGTATACAATGAGCAGTTCTTC. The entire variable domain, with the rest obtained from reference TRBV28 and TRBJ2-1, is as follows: DVKVTQSSRYLVKRTGEKVFLECVQDMDHENMFWYRQDPGLGLRLIYFSYDVKMKEKGDIPEGYSVSREKKERFSLILESASTNQTSMYLCASGVYNEQFFGPGTRLTVL.

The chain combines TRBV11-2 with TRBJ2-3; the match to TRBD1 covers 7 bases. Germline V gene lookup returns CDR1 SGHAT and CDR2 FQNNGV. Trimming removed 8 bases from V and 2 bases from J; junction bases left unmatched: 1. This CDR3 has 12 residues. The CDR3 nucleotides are TGTGCCAGCGGACAGGACACAGATACGCAGTATTTT. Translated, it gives CASGQDTDTQYF.

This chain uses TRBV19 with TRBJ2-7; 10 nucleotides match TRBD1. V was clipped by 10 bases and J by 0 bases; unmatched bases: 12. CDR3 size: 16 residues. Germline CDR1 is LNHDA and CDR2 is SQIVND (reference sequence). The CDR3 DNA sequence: TGTGCCACCTCCCGGGACAGGGGTTTCGGCTCCTACGAGCAGTACTTC. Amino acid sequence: CATSRDRGFGSYEQYF.

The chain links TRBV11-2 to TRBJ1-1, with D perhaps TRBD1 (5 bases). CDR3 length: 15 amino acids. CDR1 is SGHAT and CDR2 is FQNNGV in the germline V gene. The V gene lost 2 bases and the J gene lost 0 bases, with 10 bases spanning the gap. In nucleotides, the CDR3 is TGTGCCAGCAGCTTACAGGGCTTCATGAACACTGAAGCTTTCTTT. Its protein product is CASSLQGFMNTEAFF.

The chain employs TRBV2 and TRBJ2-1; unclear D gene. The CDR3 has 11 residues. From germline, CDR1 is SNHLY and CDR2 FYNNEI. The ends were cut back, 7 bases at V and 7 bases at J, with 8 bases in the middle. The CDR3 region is CASTKMNEQFF. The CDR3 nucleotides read TGTGCCAGCACCAAGATGAATGAGCAGTTCTTC.

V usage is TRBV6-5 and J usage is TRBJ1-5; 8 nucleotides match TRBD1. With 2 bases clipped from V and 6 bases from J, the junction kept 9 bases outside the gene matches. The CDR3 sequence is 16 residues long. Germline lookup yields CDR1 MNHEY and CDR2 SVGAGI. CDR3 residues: CASSYARTGKGQPQHF. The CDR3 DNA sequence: TGTGCCAGCAGTTACGCTAGGACAGGGAAGGGTCAGCCCCAGCATTTT.

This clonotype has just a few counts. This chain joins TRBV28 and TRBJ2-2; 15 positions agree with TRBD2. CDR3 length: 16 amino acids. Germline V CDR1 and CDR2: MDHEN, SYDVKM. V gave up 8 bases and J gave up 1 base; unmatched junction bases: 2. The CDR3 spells CASGLAGGLNTGELFF. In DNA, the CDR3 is TGTGCCAGCGGACTAGCGGGGGGGTTGAACACCGGGGAGCTGTTTTTT.

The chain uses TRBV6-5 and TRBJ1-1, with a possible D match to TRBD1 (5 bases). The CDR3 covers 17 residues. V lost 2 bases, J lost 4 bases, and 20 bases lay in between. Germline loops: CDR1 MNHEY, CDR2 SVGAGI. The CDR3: CASSYPPLPGWSTEAFF. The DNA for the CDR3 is TGTGCCAGCAGTTACCCACCCCTCCCAGGGTGGTCCACTGAAGCTTTCTTT.